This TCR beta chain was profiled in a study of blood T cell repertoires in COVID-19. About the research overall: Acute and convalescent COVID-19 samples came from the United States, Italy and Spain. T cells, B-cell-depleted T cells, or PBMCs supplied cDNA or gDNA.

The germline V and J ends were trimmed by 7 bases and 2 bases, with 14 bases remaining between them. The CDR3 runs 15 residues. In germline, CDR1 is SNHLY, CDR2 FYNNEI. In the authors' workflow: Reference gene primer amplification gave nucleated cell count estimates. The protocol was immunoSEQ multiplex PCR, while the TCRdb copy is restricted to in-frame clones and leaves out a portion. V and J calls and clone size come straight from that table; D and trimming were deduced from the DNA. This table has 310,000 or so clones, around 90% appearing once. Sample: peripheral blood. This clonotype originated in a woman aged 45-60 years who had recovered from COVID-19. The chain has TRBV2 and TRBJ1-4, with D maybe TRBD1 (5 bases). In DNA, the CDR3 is TGTGCCAGCAATGGCTTCGGGGGGACTAATGAAAAACTGTTTTTT. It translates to CASNGFGGTNEKLFF.